Below, 11 T cell receptor beta chains from the same sample are listed, as sequenced in a study of T cells in localized non-small cell lung cancer. Libraries were prepared by immunoSEQ multiplex PCR; TCRdb keeps only in-frame clonotypes and omits some of them. The repertoire holds roughly 17,000 clones, with over 75% as singletons. The sequenced sample was peripheral blood, obtained before any cancer treatment. The receptors originated from a female donor over 55 with stage I lung adenocarcinoma.

The chain couples TRBV4-1 to TRBJ1-6; a weak D match, TRBD1 (5 bases). Germline values: CDR1 MGHRA, CDR2 YSYEKL. Deletions cut 1 base from V and 6 bases from J, with 10 bases between. The CDR3 has 15 amino acids. The CDR3: CASSQVVGTNSPLHF. The CDR3, as DNA: TGCGCCAGCAGCCAAGTAGTCGGGACTAATTCACCCCTCCACTTT.

This clone was detected only a few times. The rearrangement links TRBV18 to TRBJ1-1, with D unclear. The CDR3 has 13 amino acids. Germline V gene lookup returns CDR1 KGHSH and CDR2 LQKENI. V lost 2 bases, J lost 6 bases, and 10 bases lay in between. The CDR3, as DNA: TGTGCCAGCTCACCAATATCTGGCGCTGAAGCTTTCTTT. It specifies CASSPISGAEAFF.

About this clone: Other DNA sequences in the sample encode the same CDR3. The gene calls are TRBV7-9 and TRBJ2-1; D remains unclear. From germline, CDR1 is SEHNR and CDR2 FQNEAQ (reference sequence). The V and J ends lost 1 base and 4 bases respectively, with 5 bases between them. The CDR3 totals 13 residues. This CDR3 is CASSLVTYNEQFF. The CDR3 region has the DNA TGTGCCAGCAGCTTAGTGACTTACAATGAGCAGTTCTTC.

CDR3 protein: CASSLGALDYNSPLHF. The CDR3 DNA sequence: TGCGCCAGCAGCTTGGGGGCACTAGATTATAATTCACCCCTCCACTTT. The J gene is TRBJ1-6, the V gene TRBV5-1; D is uncertain. CDR3 length equals 16 residues. Germline CDR1 reads SGHRS; CDR2 reads YFSETQ. The V end lost 0 bases, the J end lost 4 bases, and 11 bases lay between the germline ends.

The chain links TRBV7-2 to TRBJ2-2; D not resolved. The V end lost 4 bases, the J end lost 6 bases, and 9 bases lay between the germline ends. This CDR3 is 13 amino acids long. Germline V CDR1 and CDR2: SGHTA, FQGNSA. The CDR3 protein is CASSSFQAGELFF. The CDR3 DNA is TGTGCCAGCAGCTCCTTCCAGGCCGGGGAGCTGTTTTTT.

The chain couples TRBV7-2 to TRBJ1-4, with D possibly TRBD1 on 6 matching bases. Trimming stripped 2 bases from V and 6 bases from J, with 10 bases between. The CDR3 sequence is 14 residues long. Germline assignment: CDR1 SGHTA and CDR2 FQGNSA. The chain's CDR3 is CASSLTHRDEKLFF. As DNA, the CDR3 is TGTGCCAGCAGCTTAACCCACAGGGATGAAAAACTGTTTTTT.

The chain carries TRBV18 and TRBJ1-2; D unclear. V gave up 3 bases and J gave up 3 bases, with 11 bases separating them. Germline V gene data show CDR1 as KGHSH and CDR2 as LQKENI. The CDR3 has 14 residues. CDR3 coding DNA: TGTGCCAGCTCACCCGAAGGGTCGGACTATGGCTACACCTTC. This codes for CASSPEGSDYGYTF. The full variable domain, completed using reference TRBV18 and TRBJ1-2, is NAGVMQNPRHLVRRRGQEARLRCSPMKGHSHVYWYRQLPEEGLKFMVYLQKENIIDESGMPKERFSAEFPKEGPSILRIQQVVRGDSAAYFCASSPEGSDYGYTFGSGTRLTVV.

V usage is TRBV7-9 and J usage is TRBJ2-1, with unresolved D. In germline, CDR1 is SEHNR, CDR2 FQNEAQ (reference sequence). The V gene lost 7 bases and the J gene lost 12 bases, with 25 bases spanning the gap. This CDR3 is built from 15 residues. The CDR3 DNA sequence: TGTGCCAGCACCGCTACCGTCCTGAGCGCATGGGTGCAGTTCTTC. Translation: CASTATVLSAWVQFF. Variable domain in full (rest from reference TRBV7-9 and TRBJ2-1): DTGVSQNPRHKITKRGQNVTFRCDPISEHNRLYWYRQTLGQGPEFLTYFQNEAQLEKSRLLSDRFSAERPKGSFSTLEIQRTEQGDSAMYLCASTATVLSAWVQFFGPGTRLTVL.

The gene calls are TRBV19 and TRBJ2-5; D is ambiguous. This CDR3 spans 12 amino acids. Looked up from germline, CDR1 is LNHDA and CDR2 is SQIVND (reference sequence). V lost 1 base and J lost 5, with 5 bases in between. CDR3 nucleotide sequence: TGTGCCAGTAGTATAGTCCCCGAGACCCAGTACTTC. This sequence encodes CASSIVPETQYF.

A note on this clone: This sample also contains other DNA sequences that code for the same CDR3. This chain connects TRBV20-1 to TRBJ1-1, with D unresolved. The CDR3 sequence is 11 residues long. Germline CDR1 is DFQATT and CDR2 is SNEGSKA (reference sequence). V was shortened by 3 bases and J by 5 bases, with 7 bases between the two germline ends. The CDR3 DNA reads as TGCAGTGCTAGTCGGTCGACTGAAGCTTTCTTT. Encoded protein: CSASRSTEAFF.

The CDR3 is CASSLGHSNTEAFF. The CDR3 DNA reads TGTGCCAGCAGCCTAGGCCATTCCAACACTGAAGCTTTCTTT. The chain has TRBV7-3 and TRBJ1-1; D is undetermined. Trimming removed 5 bases at V and 2 bases at J, with 12 bases between. This CDR3 contains 14 residues. CDR1 and CDR2 from the germline V gene are SGHTA and FQGTGA.